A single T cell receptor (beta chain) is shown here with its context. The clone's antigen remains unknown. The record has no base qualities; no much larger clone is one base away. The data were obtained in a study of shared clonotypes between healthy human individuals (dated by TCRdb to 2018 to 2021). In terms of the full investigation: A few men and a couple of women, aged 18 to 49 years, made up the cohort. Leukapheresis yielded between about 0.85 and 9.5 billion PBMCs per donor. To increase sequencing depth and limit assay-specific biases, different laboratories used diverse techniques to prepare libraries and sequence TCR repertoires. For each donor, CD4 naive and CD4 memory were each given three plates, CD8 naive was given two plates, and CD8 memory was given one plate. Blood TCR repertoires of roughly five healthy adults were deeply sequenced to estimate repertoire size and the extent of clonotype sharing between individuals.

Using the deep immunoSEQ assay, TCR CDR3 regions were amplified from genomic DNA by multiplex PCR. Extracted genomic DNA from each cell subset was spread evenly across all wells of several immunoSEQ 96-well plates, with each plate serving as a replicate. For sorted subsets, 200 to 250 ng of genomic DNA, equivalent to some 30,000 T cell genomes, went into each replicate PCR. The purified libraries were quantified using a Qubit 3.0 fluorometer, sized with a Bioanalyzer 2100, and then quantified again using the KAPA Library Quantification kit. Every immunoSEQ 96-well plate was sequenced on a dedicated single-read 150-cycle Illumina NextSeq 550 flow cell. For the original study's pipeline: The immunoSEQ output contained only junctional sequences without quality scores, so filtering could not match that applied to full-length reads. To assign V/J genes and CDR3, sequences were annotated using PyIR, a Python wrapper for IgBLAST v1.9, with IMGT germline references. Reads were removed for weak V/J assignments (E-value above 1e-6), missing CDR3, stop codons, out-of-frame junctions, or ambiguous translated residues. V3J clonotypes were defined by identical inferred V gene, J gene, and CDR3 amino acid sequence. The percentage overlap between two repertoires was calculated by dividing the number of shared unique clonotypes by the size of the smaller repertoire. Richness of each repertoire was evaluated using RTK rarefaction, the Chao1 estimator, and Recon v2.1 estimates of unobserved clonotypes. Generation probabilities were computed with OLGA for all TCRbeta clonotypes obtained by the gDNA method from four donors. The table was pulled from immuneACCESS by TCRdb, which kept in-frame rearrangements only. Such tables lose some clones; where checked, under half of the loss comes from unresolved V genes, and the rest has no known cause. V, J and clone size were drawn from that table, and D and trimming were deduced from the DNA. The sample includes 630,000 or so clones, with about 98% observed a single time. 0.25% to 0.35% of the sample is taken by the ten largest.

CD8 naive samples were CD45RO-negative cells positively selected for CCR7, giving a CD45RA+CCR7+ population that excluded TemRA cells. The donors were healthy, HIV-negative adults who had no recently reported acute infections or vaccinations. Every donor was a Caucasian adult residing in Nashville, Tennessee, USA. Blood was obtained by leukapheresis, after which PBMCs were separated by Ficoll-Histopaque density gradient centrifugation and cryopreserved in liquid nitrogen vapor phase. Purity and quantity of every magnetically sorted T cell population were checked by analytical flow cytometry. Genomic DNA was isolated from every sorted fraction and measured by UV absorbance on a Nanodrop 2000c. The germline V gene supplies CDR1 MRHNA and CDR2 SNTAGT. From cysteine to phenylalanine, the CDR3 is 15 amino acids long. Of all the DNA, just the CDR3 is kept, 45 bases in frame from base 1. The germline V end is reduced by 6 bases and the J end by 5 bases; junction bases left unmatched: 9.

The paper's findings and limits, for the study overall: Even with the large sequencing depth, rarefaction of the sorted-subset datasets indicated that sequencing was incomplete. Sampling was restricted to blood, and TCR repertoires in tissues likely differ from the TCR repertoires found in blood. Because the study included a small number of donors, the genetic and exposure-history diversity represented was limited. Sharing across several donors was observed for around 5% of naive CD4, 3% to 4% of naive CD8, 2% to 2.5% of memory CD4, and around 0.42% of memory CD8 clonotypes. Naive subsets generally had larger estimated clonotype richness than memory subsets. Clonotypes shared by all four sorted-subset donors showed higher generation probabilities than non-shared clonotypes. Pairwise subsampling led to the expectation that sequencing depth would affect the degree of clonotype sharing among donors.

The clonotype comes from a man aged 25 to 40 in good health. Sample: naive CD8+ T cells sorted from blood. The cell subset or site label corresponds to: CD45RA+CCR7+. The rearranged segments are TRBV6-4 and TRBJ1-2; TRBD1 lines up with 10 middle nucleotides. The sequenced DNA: TGTGCCAGCAGGGAATCTGGGGGACAGGGGTATGGCTACACCTTC. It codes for CASRESGGQGYGYTF.